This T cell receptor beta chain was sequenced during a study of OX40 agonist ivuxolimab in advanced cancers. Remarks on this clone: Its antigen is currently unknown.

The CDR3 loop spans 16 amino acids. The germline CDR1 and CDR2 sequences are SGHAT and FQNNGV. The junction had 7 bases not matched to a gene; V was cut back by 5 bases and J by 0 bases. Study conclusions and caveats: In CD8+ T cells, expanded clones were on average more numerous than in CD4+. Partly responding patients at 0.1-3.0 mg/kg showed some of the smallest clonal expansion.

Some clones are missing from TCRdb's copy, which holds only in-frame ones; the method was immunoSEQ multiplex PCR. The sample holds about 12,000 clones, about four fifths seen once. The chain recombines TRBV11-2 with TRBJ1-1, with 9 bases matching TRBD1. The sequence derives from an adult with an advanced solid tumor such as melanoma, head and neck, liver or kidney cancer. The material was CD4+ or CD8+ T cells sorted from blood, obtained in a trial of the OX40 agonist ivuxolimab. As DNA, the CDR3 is TGTGCCAGCAGCCCCTTGACAGGGGGGATGAACACTGAAGCTTTCTTT. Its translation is CASSPLTGGMNTEAFF.